This is a list of T cell receptor beta chains from one sample in a study of PD-1 blockade in classical Hodgkin lymphoma. Produced via immunoSEQ multiplex PCR; TCRdb's table is partial and in-frame only. The sample lists about 29,000 clones, over 75% occurring once. Specimen: CD4+ T cells from blood, collected at baseline. The source of these receptors is a human donor with classical Hodgkin lymphoma. The conserved cysteine and the conserved F or W are not part of the CDR3 here. The size entry is marked missing in some rows and otherwise reads once, few, many or a size class.

j_call: TRBJ2-1
clone_size: NA
v_call: TRBV14
cdr3_aa: ASSREMAGSYNEQF

j_call: TRBJ2-7
clone_size: NA
v_call: TRBV6-5
cdr3_aa: ASTRLGEGYEQY

j_call: TRBJ2-4
clone_size: NA
v_call: TRBV5-1
cdr3_aa: ASSLDAQTKNIQY

j_call: TRBJ1-3
clone_size: NA
v_call: TRBV6-5
cdr3_aa: ASSYDTRSGNTIY

j_call: TRBJ1-2
clone_size: NA
v_call: TRBV10-3
cdr3_aa: AISDRDVSPGYT

j_call: TRBJ1-5
clone_size: NA
v_call: TRBV28
cdr3_aa: ASSHPSGGEQPQH

j_call: TRBJ2-7
clone_size: NA
v_call: TRBV5-5
cdr3_aa: ASSLPLSGTGSSYEQY

j_call: TRBJ2-1
clone_size: NA
v_call: TRBV6-4
cdr3_aa: ASSDRGLAGGPYPGNEQF

j_call: TRBJ2-2
clone_size: NA
v_call: TRBV7-2
cdr3_aa: ASRTNTGELF

j_call: TRBJ2-7
clone_size: few
v_call: TRBV27
cdr3_aa: ASRRTPGRTYEQY

j_call: TRBJ2-3
clone_size: NA
v_call: TRBV7-2
cdr3_aa: ASSFVGRDTQY

j_call: TRBJ1-6
clone_size: once
v_call: TRBV7-6
cdr3_aa: ASSPRTGNGSPLH

j_call: TRBJ1-1
clone_size: NA
v_call: TRBV5-8
cdr3_aa: ASSSYPGQKNTEAF

j_call: TRBJ1-2
clone_size: NA
v_call: TRBV27
cdr3_aa: ASSSGLKSRGGYT

j_call: TRBJ1-5
clone_size: NA
v_call: TRBV11-2
cdr3_aa: ASSPNSNQPQH

j_call: TRBJ2-2
clone_size: NA
v_call: TRBV11-3
cdr3_aa: ASSPKIRYTGELF

j_call: TRBJ1-2
clone_size: once
v_call: TRBV29-1
cdr3_aa: SVAFSDYGYT

j_call: TRBJ1-2
clone_size: NA
v_call: TRBV19
cdr3_aa: AATGASTYGYT

j_call: TRBJ1-2
clone_size: NA
v_call: TRBV6-4
cdr3_aa: ASSELQGKGGYT

j_call: TRBJ1-5
clone_size: few
v_call: TRBV2
cdr3_aa: ASSVEGQMNQPQH

j_call: TRBJ1-2
clone_size: NA
v_call: TRBV10-3
cdr3_aa: ATAPRGLSYGYT

j_call: TRBJ2-7
clone_size: NA
v_call: TRBV6-1
cdr3_aa: ASSLGGGEQY

j_call: TRBJ2-7
clone_size: NA
v_call: TRBV6-6
cdr3_aa: ASSNSKSYEQY

j_call: TRBJ2-5
clone_size: NA
v_call: TRBV4-3
cdr3_aa: ASSRWDGQETQY

j_call: TRBJ2-3
clone_size: NA
v_call: TRBV6-5
cdr3_aa: ASSYKGADTQY

j_call: TRBJ1-5
clone_size: NA
v_call: TRBV6-5
cdr3_aa: ASSGTGGFNQPQH

j_call: TRBJ1-1
clone_size: NA
v_call: TRBV9
cdr3_aa: ASSPWVNTEAF

j_call: TRBJ2-5
clone_size: NA
v_call: TRBV27
cdr3_aa: ASSLSRQGGETQY

j_call: TRBJ1-2
clone_size: NA
v_call: TRBV5-1
cdr3_aa: ASSLEAHIGDYGYT

j_call: TRBJ1-1
clone_size: NA
v_call: TRBV30
cdr3_aa: AWSVWGRDTEAF

j_call: TRBJ2-7
clone_size: once
v_call: TRBV6-5
cdr3_aa: ASRRLATTYEQY

j_call: TRBJ1-1
clone_size: NA
v_call: TRBV7-2
cdr3_aa: ASSLAIIGPGTEAF

j_call: TRBJ2-1
clone_size: NA
v_call: TRBV6-1
cdr3_aa: ASSEPEIPQVGDEQF

j_call: TRBJ2-6
clone_size: NA
v_call: TRBV10-3
cdr3_aa: ATMEAGGANVLT

j_call: TRBJ1-2
clone_size: NA
v_call: TRBV6-5
cdr3_aa: ASSYRTNYGYT

j_call: TRBJ1-2
clone_size: NA
v_call: TRBV19
cdr3_aa: ASRGPFGYT

j_call: TRBJ1-2
clone_size: NA
v_call: TRBV18
cdr3_aa: ASSPVLGGYT

j_call: TRBJ1-5
clone_size: once
v_call: TRBV9
cdr3_aa: ASSVGGGQPQH

j_call: TRBJ1-5
clone_size: few
v_call: TRBV7-2
cdr3_aa: ASSLHKGNQPQH

j_call: TRBJ2-2
clone_size: NA
v_call: TRBV19
cdr3_aa: ASSPLGLAENTGELF

j_call: TRBJ2-1
clone_size: NA
v_call: TRBV9
cdr3_aa: ASSTTGTSGGEQF

j_call: TRBJ1-2
clone_size: NA
v_call: TRBV30
cdr3_aa: AWTSGIANYGYT

j_call: TRBJ2-7
clone_size: NA
v_call: TRBV7-9
cdr3_aa: ASSLGLASEQY

j_call: TRBJ1-2
clone_size: NA
v_call: TRBV28
cdr3_aa: ASSLLRGGYT

j_call: TRBJ2-2
clone_size: NA
v_call: TRBV28
cdr3_aa: ASSGGAGRLGNTGELF

j_call: TRBJ1-4
clone_size: NA
v_call: TRBV11-3
cdr3_aa: ASSSRVGEKLF

j_call: TRBJ2-7
clone_size: NA
v_call: TRBV6-4
cdr3_aa: ASRVGGSYEQY

j_call: TRBJ2-7
clone_size: once
v_call: TRBV5-1
cdr3_aa: ASSPGQGLGYEQY

j_call: TRBJ2-7
clone_size: few
v_call: TRBV19
cdr3_aa: ASSIGRRGSYEQY

j_call: TRBJ2-2
clone_size: NA
v_call: TRBV10-2
cdr3_aa: ASSGHTAPNTGELF

j_call: TRBJ1-1
clone_size: NA
v_call: TRBV6-5
cdr3_aa: ASSYLEINTEAF

j_call: TRBJ2-7
clone_size: NA
v_call: TRBV18
cdr3_aa: ASSPPTSSGEQY

j_call: TRBJ2-7
clone_size: NA
v_call: TRBV6-6
cdr3_aa: ASSPGGASYEQY

j_call: TRBJ2-5
clone_size: NA
v_call: TRBV5-6
cdr3_aa: ASSLGQGVSETQY

j_call: TRBJ1-3
clone_size: NA
v_call: TRBV5-5
cdr3_aa: ASRQQGLTGNTIY

j_call: TRBJ2-1
clone_size: NA
v_call: TRBV11-2
cdr3_aa: ASSLRRSSYNEQF

j_call: TRBJ2-7
clone_size: NA
v_call: TRBV11-2
cdr3_aa: ASSLLSGSYEQY

j_call: TRBJ2-2
clone_size: NA
v_call: TRBV11-3
cdr3_aa: ASSLVDTGELF

j_call: TRBJ1-5
clone_size: NA
v_call: TRBV28
cdr3_aa: ATDGGGQPQH